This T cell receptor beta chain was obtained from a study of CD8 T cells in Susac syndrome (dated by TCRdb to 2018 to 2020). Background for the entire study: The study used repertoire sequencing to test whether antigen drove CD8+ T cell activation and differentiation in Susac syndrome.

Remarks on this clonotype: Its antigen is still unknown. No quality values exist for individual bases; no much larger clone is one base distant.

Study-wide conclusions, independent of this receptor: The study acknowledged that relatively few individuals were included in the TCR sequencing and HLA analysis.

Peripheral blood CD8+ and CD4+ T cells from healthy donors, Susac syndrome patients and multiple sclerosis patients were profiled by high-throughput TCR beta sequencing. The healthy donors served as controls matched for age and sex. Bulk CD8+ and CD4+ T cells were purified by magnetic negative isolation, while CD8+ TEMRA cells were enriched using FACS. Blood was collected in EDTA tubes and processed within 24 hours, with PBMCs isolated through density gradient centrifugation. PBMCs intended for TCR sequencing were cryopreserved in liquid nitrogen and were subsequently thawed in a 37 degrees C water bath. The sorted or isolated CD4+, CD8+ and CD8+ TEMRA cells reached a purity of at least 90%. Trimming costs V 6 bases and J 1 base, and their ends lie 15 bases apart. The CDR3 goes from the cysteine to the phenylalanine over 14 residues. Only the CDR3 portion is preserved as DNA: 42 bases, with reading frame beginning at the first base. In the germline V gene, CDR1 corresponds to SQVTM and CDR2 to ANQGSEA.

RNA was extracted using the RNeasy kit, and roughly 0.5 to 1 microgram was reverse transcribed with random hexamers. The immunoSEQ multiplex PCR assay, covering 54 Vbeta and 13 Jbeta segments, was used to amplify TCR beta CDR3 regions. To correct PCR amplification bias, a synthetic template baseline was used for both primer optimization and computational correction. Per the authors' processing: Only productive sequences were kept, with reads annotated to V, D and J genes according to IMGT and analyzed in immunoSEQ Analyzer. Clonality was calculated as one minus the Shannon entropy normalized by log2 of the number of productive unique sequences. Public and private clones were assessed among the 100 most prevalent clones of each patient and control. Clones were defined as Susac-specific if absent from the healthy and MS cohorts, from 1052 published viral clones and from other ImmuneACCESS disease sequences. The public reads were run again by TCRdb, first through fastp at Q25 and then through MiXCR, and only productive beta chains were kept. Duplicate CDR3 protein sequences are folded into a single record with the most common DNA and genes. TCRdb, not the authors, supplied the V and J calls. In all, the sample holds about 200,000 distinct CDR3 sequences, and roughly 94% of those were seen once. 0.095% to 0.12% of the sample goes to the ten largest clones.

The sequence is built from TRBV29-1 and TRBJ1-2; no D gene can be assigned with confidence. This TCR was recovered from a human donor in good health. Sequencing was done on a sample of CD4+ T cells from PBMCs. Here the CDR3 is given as CSVTGLRGNYGYTF. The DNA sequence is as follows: TGCAGCGTGACCGGGTTGCGGGGTAACTATGGCTACACCTTC.